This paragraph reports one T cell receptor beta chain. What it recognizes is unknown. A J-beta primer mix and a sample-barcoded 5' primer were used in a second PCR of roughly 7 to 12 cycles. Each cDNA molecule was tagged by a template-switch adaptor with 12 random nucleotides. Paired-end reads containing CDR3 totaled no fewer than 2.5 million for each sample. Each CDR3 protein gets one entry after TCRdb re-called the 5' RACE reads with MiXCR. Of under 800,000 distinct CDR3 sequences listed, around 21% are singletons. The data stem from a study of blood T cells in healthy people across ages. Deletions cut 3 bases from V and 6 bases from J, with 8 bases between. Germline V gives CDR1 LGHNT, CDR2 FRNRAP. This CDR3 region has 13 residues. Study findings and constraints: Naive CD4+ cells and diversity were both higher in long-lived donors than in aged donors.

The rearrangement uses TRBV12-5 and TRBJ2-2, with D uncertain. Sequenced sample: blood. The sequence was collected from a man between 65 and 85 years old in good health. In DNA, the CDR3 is TGTGCTAGTGGTTTTGGTCTTTCCGGGGAGCTGTTTTTT. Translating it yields CASGFGLSGELFF.